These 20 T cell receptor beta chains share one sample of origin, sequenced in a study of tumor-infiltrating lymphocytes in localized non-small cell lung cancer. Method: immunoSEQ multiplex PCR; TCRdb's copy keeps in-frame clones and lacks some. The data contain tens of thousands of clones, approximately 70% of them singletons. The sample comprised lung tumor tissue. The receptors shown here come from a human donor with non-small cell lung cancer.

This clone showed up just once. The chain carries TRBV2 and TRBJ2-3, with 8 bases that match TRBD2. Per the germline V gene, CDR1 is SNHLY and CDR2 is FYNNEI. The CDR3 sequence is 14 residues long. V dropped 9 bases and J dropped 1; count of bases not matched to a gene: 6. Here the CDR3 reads CASIERGRTDTQYF. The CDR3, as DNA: TGTGCCAGTATTGAGCGGGGGCGCACAGATACGCAGTATTTT.

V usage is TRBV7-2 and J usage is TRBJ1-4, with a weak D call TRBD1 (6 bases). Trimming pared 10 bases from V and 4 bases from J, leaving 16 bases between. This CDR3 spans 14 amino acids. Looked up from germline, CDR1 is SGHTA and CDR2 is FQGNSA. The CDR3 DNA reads TGTGCCAATAAACCACAGGGACGTAATGAAAAACTGTTTTTT. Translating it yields CANKPQGRNEKLFF.

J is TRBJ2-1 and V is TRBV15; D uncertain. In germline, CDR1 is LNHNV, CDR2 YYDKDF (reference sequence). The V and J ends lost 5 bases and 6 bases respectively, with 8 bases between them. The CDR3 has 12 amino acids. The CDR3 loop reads CATSHIRNEQFF. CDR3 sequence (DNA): TGTGCCACCAGCCACATACGCAATGAGCAGTTCTTC.

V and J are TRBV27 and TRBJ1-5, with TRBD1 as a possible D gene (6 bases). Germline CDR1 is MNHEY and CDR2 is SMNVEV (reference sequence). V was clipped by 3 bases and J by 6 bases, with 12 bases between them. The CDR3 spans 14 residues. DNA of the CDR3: TGTGCCAGCAGTTTGGGGGGGGCCGGTCAGCCCCAGCATTTT. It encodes CASSLGGAGQPQHF.

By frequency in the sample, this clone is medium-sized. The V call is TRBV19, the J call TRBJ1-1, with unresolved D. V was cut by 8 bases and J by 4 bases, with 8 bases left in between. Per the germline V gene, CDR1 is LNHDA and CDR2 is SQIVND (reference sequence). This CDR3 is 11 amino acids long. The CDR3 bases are TGTGCCAGTGTCGGAAGCACTGAAGCTTTCTTT. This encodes CASVGSTEAFF. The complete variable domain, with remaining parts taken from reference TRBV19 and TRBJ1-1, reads DGGITQSPKYLFRKEGQNVTLSCEQNLNHDAMYWYRQDPGQGLRLIYYSQIVNDFQKGDIAEGYSVSREKKESFPLTVTSAQKNPTAFYLCASVGSTEAFFGQGTRLTVV.

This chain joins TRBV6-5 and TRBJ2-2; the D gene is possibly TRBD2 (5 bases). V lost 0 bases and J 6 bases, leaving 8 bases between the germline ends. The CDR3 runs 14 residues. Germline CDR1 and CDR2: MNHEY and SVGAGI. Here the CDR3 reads CASSYSRGPGELFF. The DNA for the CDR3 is TGTGCCAGCAGTTACTCGAGAGGGCCCGGGGAGCTGTTTTTT.

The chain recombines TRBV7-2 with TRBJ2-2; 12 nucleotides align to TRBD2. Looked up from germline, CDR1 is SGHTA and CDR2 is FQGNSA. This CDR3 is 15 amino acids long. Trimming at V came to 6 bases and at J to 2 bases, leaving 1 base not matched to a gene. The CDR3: CASRLAGGNTGELFF. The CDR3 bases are TGTGCCAGCAGACTAGCGGGGGGAAACACCGGGGAGCTGTTTTTT.

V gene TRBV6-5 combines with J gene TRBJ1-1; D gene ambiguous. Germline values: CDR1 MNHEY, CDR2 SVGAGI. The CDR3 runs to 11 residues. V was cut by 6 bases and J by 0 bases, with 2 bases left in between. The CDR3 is CASRLNTEAFF. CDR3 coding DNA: TGTGCCAGCAGGCTGAACACTGAAGCTTTCTTT.

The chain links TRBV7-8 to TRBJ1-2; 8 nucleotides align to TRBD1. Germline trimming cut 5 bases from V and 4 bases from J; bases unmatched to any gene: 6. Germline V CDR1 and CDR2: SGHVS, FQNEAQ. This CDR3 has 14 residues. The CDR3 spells CASSAQGGSYGYTF. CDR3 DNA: TGTGCCAGCAGCGCACAGGGGGGGTCCTATGGCTACACCTTC. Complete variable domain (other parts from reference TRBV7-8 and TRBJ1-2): GAGVSQSPRYKVAKRGQDVALRCDPISGHVSLFWYQQALGQGPEFLTYFQNEAQLDKSGLPSDRFFAERPEGSVSTLKIQRTQQEDSAVYLCASSAQGGSYGYTFGSGTRLTVV.

CDR3: CASSLFTLNTEAFF. CDR3 bases: TGTGCCAGCAGCTTATTTACCCTGAACACTGAAGCTTTCTTT. V and J are TRBV11-2 and TRBJ1-1; D call uncertain. The germline CDR1 and CDR2 sequences are SGHAT and FQNNGV. CDR3 size: 14 residues. V was cut by 2 bases and J by 0 bases, with 7 bases left in between.

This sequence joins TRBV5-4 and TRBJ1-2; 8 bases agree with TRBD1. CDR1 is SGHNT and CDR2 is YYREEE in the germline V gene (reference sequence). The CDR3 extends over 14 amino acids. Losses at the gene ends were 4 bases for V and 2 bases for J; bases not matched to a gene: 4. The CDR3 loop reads CASSRGQENYGYTF. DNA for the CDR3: TGTGCCAGCAGCCGGGGACAGGAGAACTATGGCTACACCTTC. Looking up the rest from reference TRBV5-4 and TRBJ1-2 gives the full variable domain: ETGVTQSPTHLIKTRGQQVTLRCSSQSGHNTVSWYQQALGQGPQFIFQYYREEENGRGNFPPRFSGLQFPNYSSELNVNALELDDSALYLCASSRGQENYGYTFGSGTRLTVV.

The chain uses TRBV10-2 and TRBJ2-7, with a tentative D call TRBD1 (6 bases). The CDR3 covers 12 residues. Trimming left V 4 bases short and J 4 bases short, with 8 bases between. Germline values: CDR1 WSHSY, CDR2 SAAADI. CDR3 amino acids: CASSGTVYEQYF. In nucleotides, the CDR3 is TGCGCCAGCAGTGGGACAGTTTACGAGCAGTACTTC.

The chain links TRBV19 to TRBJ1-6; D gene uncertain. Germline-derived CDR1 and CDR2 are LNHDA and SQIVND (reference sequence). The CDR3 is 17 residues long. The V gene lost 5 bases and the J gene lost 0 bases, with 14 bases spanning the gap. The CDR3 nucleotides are TGTGCCAGTAGTCCTCGGACGGCTAGCTCCTATAATTCACCCCTCCACTTT. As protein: CASSPRTASSYNSPLHF.

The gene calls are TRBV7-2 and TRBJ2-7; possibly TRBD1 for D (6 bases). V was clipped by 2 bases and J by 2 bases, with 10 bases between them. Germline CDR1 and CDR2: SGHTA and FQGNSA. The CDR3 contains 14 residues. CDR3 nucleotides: TGTGCCAGCAGCTTAAACTGGGGGCCCTACGAGCAGTACTTC. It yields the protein CASSLNWGPYEQYF.

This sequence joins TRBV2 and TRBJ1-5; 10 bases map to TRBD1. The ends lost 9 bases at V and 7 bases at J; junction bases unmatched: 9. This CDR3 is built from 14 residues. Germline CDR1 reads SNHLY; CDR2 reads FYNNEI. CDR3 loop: CASRLDRGWQPQHF. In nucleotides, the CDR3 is TGTGCCAGTCGACTGGACAGGGGGTGGCAGCCCCAGCATTTT.

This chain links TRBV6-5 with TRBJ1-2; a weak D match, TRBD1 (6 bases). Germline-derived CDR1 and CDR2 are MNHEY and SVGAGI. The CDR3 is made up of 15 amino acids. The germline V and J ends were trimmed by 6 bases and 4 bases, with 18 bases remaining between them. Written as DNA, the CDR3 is TGTGCCAGCAGAGGGACATTCCCACGGGGCTATGGCTACACCTTC. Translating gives CASRGTFPRGYGYTF.

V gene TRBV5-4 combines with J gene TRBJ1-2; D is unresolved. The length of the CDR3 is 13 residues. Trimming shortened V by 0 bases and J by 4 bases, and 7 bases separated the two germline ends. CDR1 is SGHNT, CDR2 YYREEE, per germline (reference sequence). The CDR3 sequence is CASSLDGTYGYTF. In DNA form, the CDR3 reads TGTGCCAGCAGCTTGGATGGAACCTATGGCTACACCTTC.

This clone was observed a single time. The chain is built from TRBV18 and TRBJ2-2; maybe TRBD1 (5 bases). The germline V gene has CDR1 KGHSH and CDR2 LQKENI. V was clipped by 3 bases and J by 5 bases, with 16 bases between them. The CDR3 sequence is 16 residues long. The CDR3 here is CASSPFSAGQTGELFF. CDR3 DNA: TGTGCCAGCTCACCTTTTTCGGCAGGGCAGACCGGGGAGCTGTTTTTT.

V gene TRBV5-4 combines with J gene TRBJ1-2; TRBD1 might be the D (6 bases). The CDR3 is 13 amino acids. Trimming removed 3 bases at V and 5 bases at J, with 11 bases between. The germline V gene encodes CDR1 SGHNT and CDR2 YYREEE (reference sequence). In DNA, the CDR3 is TGTGCCAGCAGCTCGGGGAGGGGGTATGGCTACACCTTC. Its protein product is CASSSGRGYGYTF.

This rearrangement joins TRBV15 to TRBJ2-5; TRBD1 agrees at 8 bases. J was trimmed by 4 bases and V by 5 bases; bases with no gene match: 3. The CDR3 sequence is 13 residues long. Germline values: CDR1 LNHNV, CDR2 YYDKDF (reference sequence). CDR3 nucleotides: TGTGCCACCAGCGACGGACAGGGAGAGACCCAGTACTTC. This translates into CATSDGQGETQYF.